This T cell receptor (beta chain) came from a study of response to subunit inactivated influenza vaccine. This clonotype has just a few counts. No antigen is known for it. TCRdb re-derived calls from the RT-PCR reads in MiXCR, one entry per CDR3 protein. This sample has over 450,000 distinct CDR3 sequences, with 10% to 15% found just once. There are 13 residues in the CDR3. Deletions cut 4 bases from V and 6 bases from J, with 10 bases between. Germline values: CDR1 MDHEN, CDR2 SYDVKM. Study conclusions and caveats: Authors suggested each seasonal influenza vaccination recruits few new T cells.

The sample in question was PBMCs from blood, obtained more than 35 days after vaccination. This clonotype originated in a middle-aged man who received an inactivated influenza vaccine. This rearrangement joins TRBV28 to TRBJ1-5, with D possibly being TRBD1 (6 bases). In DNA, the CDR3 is TGTGCCAGCAGTTGGGGGCGGGCTCAGCCCCAGCATTTT. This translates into CASSWGRAQPQHF.